These T cell receptor beta chains were read from a single sample in a study of blood T cell repertoires in COVID-19. The assay was immunoSEQ multiplex PCR, and TCRdb's table has in-frame clones only and misses some. The table shows under 250,000 clones, with roughly 85% occurring only once. The sequencing sample was made of peripheral blood. The source is a woman aged 18-29 years with acute or convalescent COVID-19. The CDR3 runs from the conserved cysteine through the conserved F or W. Each record gives: D gene, clone size, V gene, J gene, CDR3 DNA, CDR3 protein. The D gene is left open where the match is weak. Only part of the rows carry a size: once, few, many, or a class if the clone is expanded.

>.|.|TRBV4-3|TRBJ1-2
TGCGCCAGCAGCCAAGCCAGGGTCAGGGATGCTAACTATGGCTACACCTTC
CASSQARVRDANYGYTF
>TRBD2|.|TRBV7-9|TRBJ2-7
TGTGCCAGCAGCTCCTCGACTAGCGGGGTCTACGAGCAGTACTTC
CASSSSTSGVYEQYF
>.|.|TRBV7-2|TRBJ2-3
TGTGCCAGCAGCTTAGGTGGGGCACACTCCGATACGCAGTATTTT
CASSLGGAHSDTQYF
>TRBD1|.|TRBV14|TRBJ1-3
TGTGCCAGCAGCCAAGGTGACAGGGTATCTGGAAACACCATATATTTT
CASSQGDRVSGNTIYF
>.|.|TRBV12-3/TRBV12-4|TRBJ1-4
TGTGCCAGCAGCCCAAATGCTAATGAAAAACTGTTTTTT
CASSPNANEKLFF
>.|.|TRBV27|TRBJ1-4
TGTGCCAGCAGTCCCCCCGGCTCCGCGGGTGAAAAACTGTTTTTT
CASSPPGSAGEKLFF
>TRBD2|once|TRBV9|TRBJ2-3
TGTGCCAGCAGCACCGGGACTAGCGGACACACAGATACGCAGTATTTT
CASSTGTSGHTDTQYF
>.|.|TRBV27|TRBJ2-7
TGTGCCAGCAGTCTGACGTGGACTGGCTCCTACGAGCAGTACTTC
CASSLTWTGSYEQYF
>.|.|TRBV4-3|TRBJ2-2
TGCGCCAGCAGCCCCTGGGGCGGGAACACCGGGGAGCTGTTTTTT
CASSPWGGNTGELFF
>.|.|TRBV7-9|TRBJ2-1
TGTGCCAGCAGCTTTGGGTCCGGGATCCACAATGAGCAGTTCTTC
CASSFGSGIHNEQFF
>TRBD2|.|TRBV7-9|TRBJ2-1
TGTGCCAGCAGCCAGACGGGACTAGCGGGAGGGCCTGATGAGCAGTTCTTC
CASSQTGLAGGPDEQFF
>TRBD2|.|TRBV6-2/TRBV6-3|TRBJ2-7
TGTGCCAGCAGTAGGGACTACGGGGGAGGAGGTTCCGAGCAGTACTTC
CASSRDYGGGGSEQYF
>TRBD1|.|TRBV5-6|TRBJ1-1
TGTGCCAGCAGCCTCGAGACAGGGACAGCTTTCTTT
CASSLETGTAFF
>.|.|TRBV7-2|TRBJ1-2
TGTGCCAGCAGCCCACCGGGTCTTAGCCGCTATGGCTACACCTTC
CASSPPGLSRYGYTF
>.|.|TRBV28|TRBJ1-2
TGTGCCAGCAGCTTCCAGGGAGGTAGCTATGGCTACACCTTC
CASSFQGGSYGYTF
>.|once|TRBV29-1|TRBJ2-5
TGCAGCGTTGAAGGGTGGGTGGCTAGCGCATCCCAAGAGACCCAGTACTTC
CSVEGWVASASQETQYF
>TRBD1|.|TRBV27|TRBJ1-1
TGTGCCAGCAGTTTATTTGCGGGACAGGGTTTGAACACTGAAGCTTTCTTT
CASSLFAGQGLNTEAFF
>TRBD1|.|TRBV6-2/TRBV6-3|TRBJ2-2
TGTGCCAGCAGTTACTTGGACAGGGGGGCCGGGGAGCTGTTTTTT
CASSYLDRGAGELFF
>TRBD2|.|TRBV7-2|TRBJ2-1
TGTGCCAGCAGCTTTAGACCTAGACTAGCGGGTCTTCGAAATGAGCAGTTCTTC
CASSFRPRLAGLRNEQFF
>TRBD2|.|TRBV5-4|TRBJ2-5
TGTGCCAGCAGCTTGGGCATACTAGCGGGAGACAATCACCAAGAGACCCAGTACTTC
CASSLGILAGDNHQETQYF
>.|.|TRBV4-3|TRBJ1-6
TGCGCCAGCAGCCAGTTGACAGCCGGCTTTGGTAATTCACCCCTCCACTTT
CASSQLTAGFGNSPLHF
>TRBD2|.|TRBV27|TRBJ2-7
TGTGCCAGCCCCCCGGTGCGGACGGGAGGGTACGAGCAGTACTTC
CASPPVRTGGYEQYF
>.|few|TRBV25-1|TRBJ1-2
TGTGCCAGCAGTACAGCAGGGAGGGGCACCAACTATGGCTACACCTTC
CASSTAGRGTNYGYTF
>.|.|TRBV28|TRBJ2-6
TGTGCCAGCAGTTTATATAACCAGGGTACCGGGGCCAACGTCCTGACTTTC
CASSLYNQGTGANVLTF